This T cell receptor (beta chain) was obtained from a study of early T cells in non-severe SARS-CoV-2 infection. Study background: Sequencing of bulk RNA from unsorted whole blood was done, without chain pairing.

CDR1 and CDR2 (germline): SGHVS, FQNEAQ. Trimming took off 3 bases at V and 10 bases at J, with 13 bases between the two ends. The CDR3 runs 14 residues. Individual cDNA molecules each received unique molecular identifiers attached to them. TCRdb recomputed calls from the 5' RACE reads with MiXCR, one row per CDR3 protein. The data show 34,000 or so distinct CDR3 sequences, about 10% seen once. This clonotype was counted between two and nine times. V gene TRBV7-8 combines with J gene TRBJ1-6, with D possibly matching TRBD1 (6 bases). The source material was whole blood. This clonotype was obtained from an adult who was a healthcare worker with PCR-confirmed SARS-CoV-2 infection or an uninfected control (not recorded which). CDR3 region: CASSLTGGFSPLHF. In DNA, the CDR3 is TGTGCCAGCAGCTTGACAGGCGGGTTCTCACCCCTCCACTTT.